This T cell receptor beta chain was profiled in a study of regulatory T cells in long-lasting Graves disease. Regarding time point: newly diagnosed GD, antithyroid drugs for less than 3 months. PBMC-extracted RNA yielded the TCR library. V lost 0 bases to trimming and J lost 6 bases, with 13 bases between them. The CDR3 loop spans 15 amino acids. Germline V gene sequence: CDR1 SGHKS, CDR2 YYEKEE (reference sequence). Construction of TCR beta libraries relied on iRepertoire HTBI primers and on Arm-PCR targeting CDR3 regions. Each CDR3 protein is one row after TCRdb ran MiXCR on the multiplex PCR reads. The table lists 360,000 or so distinct CDR3 sequences, about an eighth of them singletons. This clonotype was picked up a small number of times. A further study also used this sample, focusing on T cells in Graves' hyperthyroidism and ophthalmopathy. From that second work: Ophthalmopathy could be told apart from stable hyperthyroidism with a 13 V-J model.

The clonotype comes from a woman aged 18-29 years with Graves disease. This chain uses TRBV5-5 with TRBJ2-1, with D possibly matching TRBD2 (6 bases). Here the sequenced sample was peripheral blood mononuclear cells (PBMCs), taken at new diagnosis, from a patient treated with antithyroid drugs. CDR3: CASSLGLEFINEQFF. DNA of the CDR3: TGTGCCAGCAGCTTGGGACTAGAATTTATCAATGAGCAGTTCTTC.